The 9 T cell receptor beta chains below come from one sample, sequenced in a study of blood T cell repertoires in COVID-19 (TCRdb year 2020). Receptor libraries were prepared by the immunoSEQ multiplex PCR assay. Sourced from immuneACCESS, this table was stored by TCRdb with only in-frame sequences that have V and J called. A share of the clones is absent; for the studies checked, an unresolved V gene accounts for under half, and the remainder has no known explanation. This sample has about 91,000 clones in its table, and around four fifths of those were observed once. The ten largest clones add up to roughly 10% of the sample. Sequenced material: peripheral blood. Source of these receptors: a woman older than 75 with acute or convalescent COVID-19.

J is TRBJ2-1 and V is TRBV6-5; 11 nucleotides agree with TRBD2. Germline loops: CDR1 MNHEY, CDR2 SVGAGI. The CDR3 covers 15 residues. The junction had 6 bases not matched to a gene; V was cut back by 7 bases and J by 4 bases. In nucleotides, the CDR3 is TGTGCCAGCACCGGGGGGACTAGCGGTTACAATGAGCAGTTCTTC. Amino acid sequence: CASTGGTSGYNEQFF.

Concerning this clone: The junction departs from the called germline gene at one end, perhaps through a read error. CDR3 sequence: CSAEGTGVHEQYF. The CDR3 DNA sequence: TGCAGCGCTGAAGGGACAGGGGTACACGAGCAGTACTTC. The V gene is TRBV29-1, the J gene TRBJ2-7; 10 nucleotides align to TRBD1. This CDR3 spans 13 amino acids. Per germline, CDR1 SQVTM and CDR2 ANQGSEA.

This sequence joins TRBV28 and TRBJ1-2, with TRBD1 matching over 7 bases. CDR3 length equals 15 residues. Per the germline V gene, CDR1 is MDHEN and CDR2 is SYDVKM. Trimming at V came to 8 bases and at J to 3 bases, leaving 12 bases not matched to a gene. The CDR3 DNA sequence: TGTGCCAGCCGCAGTAGACAGGGAGGTTACTATGGCTACACCTTC. It specifies CASRSRQGGYYGYTF.

This rearrangement joins TRBV5-8 to TRBJ1-1, with D possibly TRBD1 on 5 matching bases. V shed 3 bases and J shed 0 bases, with 9 bases lying between them. The length of the CDR3 is 14 residues. Germline loops: CDR1 SGHTS, CDR2 YDEGEE. The CDR3 loop is CASSWGVLNTEAFF. CDR3 sequence (DNA): TGTGCCAGCAGCTGGGGGGTGTTGAACACTGAAGCTTTCTTT.

This sequence joins TRBV19 and TRBJ1-5, with TRBD1 identical over 11 bases. Germline CDR1 and CDR2: LNHDA and SQIVND (reference sequence). CDR3 length equals 15 residues. V gave up 4 bases and J gave up 7 bases; unmatched junction bases: 6. CDR3 sequence (DNA): TGTGCCAGTAGTAGTCGGACAGGGGGCGCACAGCCCCAGCATTTT. Its protein product is CASSSRTGGAQPQHF.

The table lists this clone with a few counts. This chain uses TRBV7-2 with TRBJ2-5; D gene unclear. Trimming stripped 5 bases from V and 3 bases from J, with 4 bases between. This CDR3 is 11 amino acids long. Looked up from germline, CDR1 is SGHTA and CDR2 is FQGNSA. Here the CDR3 reads CASSQEETQYF. CDR3 in DNA: TGTGCCAGCAGCCAGGAAGAGACCCAGTACTTC.

The chain employs TRBV5-6 and TRBJ1-6; a possible D gene is TRBD1 (6 bases). Trimming removed 0 bases at V and 7 bases at J, with 17 bases between. The CDR3 has 17 amino acids. Looked up from germline, CDR1 is SGHDT and CDR2 is YYEEEE. This CDR3 reads CASSLALTGTRNSPLHF. The CDR3 nucleotides read TGTGCCAGCAGCTTGGCCCTGACAGGAACCCGAAATTCACCCCTCCACTTT.

This rearrangement joins TRBV5-4 to TRBJ2-7, with 10 bases lining up with TRBD1. Looked up from germline, CDR1 is SGHNT and CDR2 is YYREEE (reference sequence). Losses at the gene ends were 4 bases for V and 9 bases for J; bases not matched to a gene: 19. CDR3 length: 17 amino acids. The CDR3 is CASSGYRGQGTGIGQYF. In nucleotides, the CDR3 is TGTGCCAGCAGCGGGTATAGGGGACAGGGGACGGGTATCGGGCAGTACTTC. Looking up the rest from reference TRBV5-4 and TRBJ2-7 gives the full variable domain: ETGVTQSPTHLIKTRGQQVTLRCSSQSGHNTVSWYQQALGQGPQFIFQYYREEENGRGNFPPRFSGLQFPNYSSELNVNALELDDSALYLCASSGYRGQGTGIGQYFGPGTRLTVT.

This sequence joins TRBV18 and TRBJ1-2; D not certain. Trimming pared 6 bases from V and 5 bases from J, leaving 13 bases between. The CDR3 is 13 residues long. The germline V gene has CDR1 KGHSH and CDR2 LQKENI. The CDR3 region is CASSPSGEYGYTF. Here the CDR3 DNA reads TGTGCCAGCTCCCCTAGCGGGGAGTATGGCTACACCTTC. The entire variable domain, with the rest obtained from reference TRBV18 and TRBJ1-2, is as follows: NAGVMQNPRHLVRRRGQEARLRCSPMKGHSHVYWYRQLPEEGLKFMVYLQKENIIDESGMPKERFSAEFPKEGPSILRIQQVVRGDSAAYFCASSPSGEYGYTFGSGTRLTVV.